This T cell receptor beta chain was retrieved from a study of blood T cell repertoires in COVID-19. V shed 2 bases and J shed 2 bases, with 12 bases lying between them. The CDR3 covers 15 residues. Germline CDR1 is MDHEN and CDR2 is SYDVKM. Assay: immunoSEQ multiplex PCR; the TCRdb copy retains only in-frame clones and omits some. The sample has under 300,000 clones, more than 80% seen once. This receptor was identified in a woman aged 25 to 39 with active or convalescent COVID-19. The sequenced material came from peripheral blood. The genes are TRBV28 and TRBJ2-5, with D tentatively TRBD2 (7 bases). Here the CDR3 DNA reads TGTGCCAGCAGTTTAGGGGGGGCCGGTCAAGAGACCCAGTACTTC. Translation: CASSLGGAGQETQYF.